The 2 T cell receptor beta chains below were found in one sample sequenced in a study of regulatory T cells in long-lasting Graves disease (dated by TCRdb to the early 2020s). The intended sense of this specimen's time point label: newly diagnosed GD, antithyroid drugs for less than 3 months. RNA was extracted from PBMCs in TRIzol for both TCR sequencing and RNA sequencing. Libraries were prepared through multiplex PCR. Sequenced using an Illumina HiSeq 4000. iRepertoire HTBI primers and Arm-PCR amplification of CDR3 regions were used to construct TCR beta libraries. Using fastp trimming at Q25 and MiXCR clonotype assembly, TCRdb reanalyzed the public sequencing data and kept in-frame beta chains. For every CDR3 protein sequence, its rows merge into one entry that carries the most common genes and DNA. The sample table shows some 240,000 distinct CDR3 sequences, and roughly a fifth are seen once. The ten largest clones represent about 10% of the sample.

The data were also submitted as part of a second study, on T cells in Graves' hyperthyroidism and ophthalmopathy.

Sequenced here: peripheral blood mononuclear cells (PBMCs), sampled at new diagnosis, from a patient treated with antithyroid drugs. Source of these receptors: a woman aged 30 to 39 with Graves disease. Donor details come from another sample of the same person, matched by shared clones.

This clonotype was observed at least ten times. The chain carries TRBV20-1 and TRBJ2-5; 11 nucleotides match TRBD2. CDR1 DFQATT and CDR2 SNEGSKA come from the germline V gene (reference sequence). The CDR3 is 17 amino acids. Trimming cost V 3 bases and J 1 base; bases outside gene matches: 10. DNA for the CDR3: TGCAGTGCTAGGGCTGGACTAGCGGGTTTATTCCAAGAGACCCAGTACTTC. Its protein product is CSARAGLAGLFQETQYF.

This clonotype was counted ten times or more. The chain recombines TRBV28 with TRBJ1-1; D is ambiguous. Trimming left V 5 bases short and J 6 bases short, with 16 bases between. The length of the CDR3 is 14 residues. Germline V gene data show CDR1 as MDHEN and CDR2 as SYDVKM. CDR3 DNA: TGTGCCAGCAGTCCGGCCCGGATCCCGCCTGAAGCTTTCTTT. This encodes CASSPARIPPEAFF.